These T cell receptor beta chains were read from a single sample in a study of control samples from healthy donors and cancer patients. Here immunoSEQ multiplex PCR was the method, and the copy in TCRdb shows in-frame clones only, minus some. The sample records 400,000 to 450,000 clones, 90% being singletons. Sequenced input: PBMCs. These receptors were obtained from a man in his forties with head and neck cancer. Each CDR3 is given without its conserved first and last residue.

CDR3aa: ASSPGGTEQY
v_gene: TRBV4-1
j_gene: TRBJ2-7

CDR3aa: ASSVDEGLGTEAF
v_gene: TRBV9
j_gene: TRBJ1-1

CDR3aa: ASSLDLDRAYTGELF
v_gene: TRBV11-2
j_gene: TRBJ2-2

CDR3aa: ASSVDPSGRDNEQF
v_gene: TRBV9
j_gene: TRBJ2-1

CDR3aa: ASSLRPDRGLGDTQY
v_gene: TRBV11-2
j_gene: TRBJ2-3

CDR3aa: ASSLGQIYYGYT
v_gene: TRBV5-6
j_gene: TRBJ1-2

CDR3aa: ASSSYSESYEQY
v_gene: TRBV27
j_gene: TRBJ2-7

CDR3aa: ASSRGGNTEAF
v_gene: TRBV6-5
j_gene: TRBJ1-1

CDR3aa: ASSLGGGVWGSYEQY
v_gene: TRBV11-2
j_gene: TRBJ2-7

CDR3aa: ASSYGSGSETQY
v_gene: TRBV6-5
j_gene: TRBJ2-5

CDR3aa: ASSYGTGGGDEQF
v_gene: TRBV6-2/TRBV6-3
j_gene: TRBJ2-1

CDR3aa: ASSSIGLTSTDTQY
v_gene: TRBV6-5
j_gene: TRBJ2-3

CDR3aa: ASSDRDRRREQY
v_gene: TRBV7-9
j_gene: TRBJ2-7

CDR3aa: ASSLDSTDTQY
v_gene: TRBV11-3
j_gene: TRBJ2-3

CDR3aa: ASSGGTGATRGTEAF
v_gene: TRBV5-1
j_gene: TRBJ1-1

CDR3aa: ASGRVAGELF
v_gene: TRBV27
j_gene: TRBJ2-2

CDR3aa: ASSLRDGPYEQY
v_gene: TRBV7-2
j_gene: TRBJ2-7

CDR3aa: ASSLVLSGEPEAF
v_gene: TRBV5-1
j_gene: TRBJ1-1

CDR3aa: ASSQEMATNEKLF
v_gene: TRBV4-1
j_gene: TRBJ1-4

CDR3aa: ASSMARGGFYEQY
v_gene: TRBV19
j_gene: TRBJ2-7

CDR3aa: ASSLSWGGEQY
v_gene: TRBV7-6
j_gene: TRBJ2-7

CDR3aa: ASSQETENTEAF
v_gene: TRBV3-1/TRBV3-2
j_gene: TRBJ1-1

CDR3aa: ASSHPVDRENSNQPQH
v_gene: TRBV4-1
j_gene: TRBJ1-5

CDR3aa: ASVSGPEGDHTQY
v_gene: TRBV12-5
j_gene: TRBJ2-3

CDR3aa: ASSQEPQSNEQF
v_gene: TRBV3-1/TRBV3-2
j_gene: TRBJ2-1

CDR3aa: ASSKQEQGARRNEQF
v_gene: TRBV5-1
j_gene: TRBJ2-1

CDR3aa: ASNRGAGFQETQY
v_gene: TRBV9
j_gene: TRBJ2-5

CDR3aa: ASSAIPGNQPQH
v_gene: TRBV28
j_gene: TRBJ1-5

CDR3aa: ASSQSMVGNEKLF
v_gene: TRBV3-1/TRBV3-2
j_gene: TRBJ1-4

CDR3aa: SVEGVGAIYGYT
v_gene: TRBV29-1
j_gene: TRBJ1-2

CDR3aa: ASSQDPGQVGETQY
v_gene: TRBV4-3
j_gene: TRBJ2-5

CDR3aa: ASSFDGNSPLH
v_gene: TRBV12-3/TRBV12-4
j_gene: TRBJ1-6

CDR3aa: SGIMDTQY
v_gene: TRBV20-1
j_gene: TRBJ2-3

CDR3aa: ASSEGTGTYEQY
v_gene: TRBV2
j_gene: TRBJ2-7

CDR3aa: ASSPETGGDYGYT
v_gene: TRBV4-3
j_gene: TRBJ1-2

CDR3aa: ASKGTVFHTGELF
v_gene: TRBV27
j_gene: TRBJ2-2

CDR3aa: AWSGKETGGNGYT
v_gene: TRBV30
j_gene: TRBJ1-2

CDR3aa: SVEGDGSNQPQH
v_gene: TRBV29-1
j_gene: TRBJ1-5

CDR3aa: ASSPPSGGDTGELF
v_gene: TRBV4-2
j_gene: TRBJ2-2

CDR3aa: ASSQDRQETQY
v_gene: TRBV4-3
j_gene: TRBJ2-5

CDR3aa: ASSPQDTWATDTQY
v_gene: TRBV28
j_gene: TRBJ2-3

CDR3aa: ASSRLSDTEAF
v_gene: TRBV11-3
j_gene: TRBJ1-1

CDR3aa: ATSDPRDRGNDEQF
v_gene: TRBV24-1
j_gene: TRBJ2-1

CDR3aa: ASSPSSSGNTIY
v_gene: TRBV6-6
j_gene: TRBJ1-3

CDR3aa: ASSLGSGAGANVLT
v_gene: TRBV5-1
j_gene: TRBJ2-6

CDR3aa: AWTGSYLETQY
v_gene: TRBV30
j_gene: TRBJ2-5

CDR3aa: ASSSPGTGDGYGYT
v_gene: TRBV3-1/TRBV3-2
j_gene: TRBJ1-2

CDR3aa: ASHEWDRRTDTQY
v_gene: TRBV5-1
j_gene: TRBJ2-3

CDR3aa: ASSAGGGPTYEQY
v_gene: TRBV9
j_gene: TRBJ2-7

CDR3aa: ASSRDQGMAGELF
v_gene: TRBV18
j_gene: TRBJ2-2

CDR3aa: ASSVGTGRSGNTIY
v_gene: TRBV9
j_gene: TRBJ1-3

CDR3aa: ASSVAGYRDSPLH
v_gene: TRBV9
j_gene: TRBJ1-6

CDR3aa: ASRGGTGELF
v_gene: TRBV5-1
j_gene: TRBJ2-2

CDR3aa: ASSLRGSDETQY
v_gene: TRBV5-1
j_gene: TRBJ2-5

CDR3aa: ASRGQGVANQPQH
v_gene: TRBV28
j_gene: TRBJ1-5